One sample yielded the 11 T cell receptor beta chains listed below, sequenced in a study of blood T cell repertoires in COVID-19. Method: immunoSEQ multiplex PCR; TCRdb's copy keeps in-frame clones and lacks some. The sample has tens of thousands of clones; approximately 80% are singletons. The sequencing sample was made of peripheral blood. Every receptor here comes from a human donor in a cohort sampled during active COVID-19.

The chain recombines TRBV6-2 or TRBV6-3 with TRBJ2-7; TRBD1 might be the D (5 bases). This CDR3 has 12 residues. CDR1 and CDR2 (germline): MNHEY, SVGEGT. Trimming took 5 bases from V and 3 from J, leaving 8 bases between them. The CDR3 DNA reads TGTGCCAGCAGTACAGGCTACTACGAGCAGTACTTC. Protein product: CASSTGYYEQYF.

V gene TRBV7-8 combines with J gene TRBJ1-2; weak D call: TRBD1 (6 bases). The V and J ends lost 4 bases and 1 base respectively, with 16 bases between them. The CDR3 spans 16 residues. Germline V gene data show CDR1 as SGHVS and CDR2 as FQNEAQ. The CDR3 protein is CASSSRVDRRNYGYTF. Written as DNA, the CDR3 is TGTGCCAGCAGCTCGCGGGTCGACAGGCGTAACTATGGCTACACCTTC.

The V and J genes are TRBV5-5 and TRBJ1-1; 7 positions agree with TRBD1. V dropped 4 bases and J dropped 4; count of bases not matched to a gene: 7. The CDR3 contains 14 residues. Germline assignment: CDR1 SGHKS and CDR2 YYEKEE (reference sequence). As DNA, the CDR3 is TGTGCCAGCAGCCAACAGGGGTGGGGCACTGAAGCTTTCTTT. It codes for CASSQQGWGTEAFF.

The chain recombines TRBV6-6 with TRBJ2-3; TRBD2 is a possible D gene (5 bases). Germline loops: CDR1 MNHNY, CDR2 SVGAGI (reference sequence). The V gene lost 5 bases and the J gene lost 6 bases, with 18 bases spanning the gap. The CDR3 loop spans 15 amino acids. In DNA form, the CDR3 reads TGTGCCAGCAGTGACGGACGGACGGGGTTCGATACGCAGTATTTT. Translation: CASSDGRTGFDTQYF.

The V gene is TRBV3-1 (or the pseudogene TRBV3-2), the J gene TRBJ2-1, with 8 bases aligning to TRBD2. The V gene end was trimmed by 1 base and the J gene end by 4 bases; junction bases not matched to a gene: 6. Germline V gene sequence: CDR1 LGHDT, CDR2 YNNKEL (reference sequence). The CDR3 is made up of 16 amino acids. CDR3 in DNA: TGTGCCAGCAGCCAAGTTGGGACTAGGTTATACAATGAGCAGTTCTTC. Encoded protein: CASSQVGTRLYNEQFF.

This clone has a single count. The rearrangement uses TRBV20-1 and TRBJ2-1; maybe TRBD2 (5 bases). The CDR3 covers 13 residues. Trimming stripped 3 bases from V and 8 bases from J, with 14 bases between. Germline-derived CDR1 and CDR2 are DFQATT and SNEGSKA (reference sequence). The CDR3: CSASPRARDEQFF. The CDR3 nucleotides are TGCAGTGCTAGTCCGCGGGCTAGGGATGAGCAGTTCTTC.

This clone occurred a few times. The chain joins TRBV12-5 to TRBJ2-2, with TRBD1 as a possible D gene (6 bases). The CDR3 runs 15 residues. Trimming left V 0 bases short and J 4 bases short, with 9 bases between. Germline assignment: CDR1 LGHNT and CDR2 FRNRAP. Here the CDR3 DNA reads TGTGCTAGTGGTTTGGTAATAGGGGGCACCGGGGAGCTGTTTTTT. Amino acid sequence: CASGLVIGGTGELFF.

The chain carries TRBV29-1 and TRBJ2-5, with D possibly being TRBD1 (5 bases). Trimming removed 4 bases from V and 4 bases from J, with 13 bases in between. There are 13 residues in the CDR3. CDR1 and CDR2 (germline): SQVTM, ANQGSEA. The CDR3: CSVALRQRETQYF. Written as DNA, the CDR3 is TGCAGCGTTGCTCTGCGACAGCGAGAGACCCAGTACTTC.

V and J are TRBV28 and TRBJ1-3, with unresolved D. Trimming pared 2 bases from V and 1 base from J, leaving 6 bases between. Germline V gene lookup returns CDR1 MDHEN and CDR2 SYDVKM. The CDR3 has 14 residues. CDR3 coding DNA: TGTGCCAGCAGTTTAGAGGGTTCTGGAAACACCATATATTTT. Its protein product is CASSLEGSGNTIYF. The variable domain in full, with the rest retrieved from reference TRBV28 and TRBJ1-3, is DVKVTQSSRYLVKRTGEKVFLECVQDMDHENMFWYRQDPGLGLRLIYFSYDVKMKEKGDIPEGYSVSREKKERFSLILESASTNQTSMYLCASSLEGSGNTIYFGEGSWLTVV.

The chain couples TRBV10-3 to TRBJ2-7, with D tentatively TRBD1 (6 bases). This CDR3 comprises 12 residues. Trimming shortened V by 6 bases and J by 5 bases, and 11 bases separated the two germline ends. Germline loops: CDR1 ENHRY, CDR2 SYGVKD. DNA of the CDR3: TGTGCCATCAGCGGACAGACCAACGAGCAGTACTTC. Amino acid sequence: CAISGQTNEQYF.

The V and J genes are TRBV6-5 and TRBJ1-1, with 7 bases matching TRBD1. In germline, CDR1 is MNHEY, CDR2 SVGAGI. V was clipped by 2 bases and J by 5 bases; unmatched bases: 5. The CDR3 totals 14 residues. CDR3 sequence reads: CASSYETGTTEAFF. In DNA, the CDR3 is TGTGCCAGCAGTTACGAGACAGGGACAACTGAAGCTTTCTTT.